Below are 21 T cell receptor beta chains sequenced from a single sample in a study of shared clonotypes between healthy human individuals. The data were produced by immunoSEQ multiplex PCR, yet TCRdb's version contains in-frame clones alone and is incomplete. The table shows some 980,000 clones, with approximately 76% occurring only once. The source material was memory CD4+ T cells sorted from blood. Described subset: CD45RA-negative fraction. Every receptor here comes from a man younger than 35 in good health.

Details on this clone: One base separates it from a far larger clone, so it is likely a read error. The identical CDR3 is also encoded by other nucleotide sequences in the sample. The CDR3, as DNA: TGTGCCAGCAGCTTAGACCCGAACACTGAAGCTTTCTTT. Its protein is CASSLDPNTEAFF. The V gene is TRBV13, the J gene TRBJ1-1; D ambiguous. CDR1 and CDR2 (germline): PRHDT, FYEKMQ (reference sequence). The V and J ends lost 1 base and 1 base respectively, with 4 bases between them. The CDR3 covers 13 residues.

Remarks on this clone: The sample has other DNA sequences that encode this CDR3 too. V usage is TRBV30 and J usage is TRBJ1-1, with 7 bases lining up with TRBD1. This CDR3 is built from 13 residues. Germline lookup yields CDR1 GTSNPN and CDR2 SVGIG (reference sequence). V shed 2 bases, J shed 5 bases, and the junction held 5 bases outside the gene matches. The CDR3 here is CAWSRQGRTEAFF. The CDR3 DNA sequence: TGTGCCTGGAGTAGACAGGGAAGAACTGAAGCTTTCTTT.

The chain recombines TRBV5-1 with TRBJ2-5; 10 bases line up with TRBD1. The CDR3 loop spans 15 amino acids. The V gene end was trimmed by 0 bases and the J gene end by 5 bases; junction bases not matched to a gene: 4. Germline V gives CDR1 SGHRS, CDR2 YFSETQ. DNA for the CDR3: TGCGCCAGCAGCTTGGGACAGGGGGCGCTGGAGACCCAGTACTTC. This gives the protein CASSLGQGALETQYF.

The sample holds one count of this clone. CDR3 amino acids: CASSLGQWGNTEAFF. The CDR3 region has the DNA TGTGCCAGCAGCTTGGGACAGTGGGGGAACACTGAAGCTTTCTTT. The chain joins TRBV11-3 to TRBJ1-1, with 7 bases identical to TRBD1. This CDR3 is built from 15 residues. Looked up from germline, CDR1 is SGHNT and CDR2 is YENEEA. The J segment lost 1 base and the V segment lost 3 bases, leaving 5 bases of the junction unmatched.

The chain couples TRBV19 to TRBJ2-2; weak D call: TRBD1 (5 bases). This CDR3 comprises 14 residues. The germline V gene encodes CDR1 LNHDA and CDR2 SQIVND (reference sequence). V was trimmed by 5 bases and J by 8 bases, leaving 15 bases between them. CDR3 sequence: CASSVRTIAGELFF. CDR3 in DNA: TGTGCCAGTAGTGTCCGGACAATAGCAGGGGAGCTGTTTTTT.

Turning to this clone: A read error may account for a junction end that differs from germline. The rearrangement joins TRBV4-1 to TRBJ1-1, with D tentatively TRBD1 (5 bases). The CDR3 sequence is 12 residues long. The germline V gene encodes CDR1 MGHRA and CDR2 YSYEKL. The CDR3 DNA sequence: TGCGCCAGCAGCCAAACGACCGGGGGGATCCTCTTT. Its protein product is CASSQTTGGILF.

This clone was picked up one time. The chain combines TRBV10-3 with TRBJ2-5; 8 positions match TRBD1. The V and J ends lost 8 bases and 4 bases, in that order; junction bases with no gene match: 6. Germline V gene sequence: CDR1 ENHRY, CDR2 SYGVKD. The CDR3 consists of 13 residues. The CDR3 DNA reads TGTGCCATCGGAGCAGGGGGCGGAGAGACCCAGTACTTC. Its protein product is CAIGAGGGETQYF.

The chain joins TRBV4-3 to TRBJ2-3, with a tentative D call TRBD2 (5 bases). The CDR3 sequence is 14 residues long. Deletions cut 5 bases from V and 4 bases from J, with 13 bases between. Germline CDR1 reads LGHNA; CDR2 reads YSLEER. The CDR3 spells CASSLAGSSDTQYF. The CDR3 region has the DNA TGCGCCAGCAGCTTAGCTGGGAGTTCAGATACGCAGTATTTT.

The chain links TRBV5-4 to TRBJ1-6; the D gene is possibly TRBD1 (5 bases). Deletions cut 2 bases from V and 9 bases from J, with 9 bases between. There are 13 residues in the CDR3. Germline V gives CDR1 SGHNT, CDR2 YYREEE (reference sequence). CDR3 sequence: CASSFDGGSPLHF. CDR3 DNA: TGTGCCAGCAGCTTCGACGGGGGTTCACCCCTCCACTTT.

This clone came up once. This chain uses TRBV9 with TRBJ2-2; D remains unclear. The germline CDR1 and CDR2 sequences are SGDLS and YYNGEE. This CDR3 contains 14 residues. The V and J ends lost 0 bases and 7 bases respectively, with 10 bases between them. The CDR3 loop is CASSVEGFGGELFF. CDR3 DNA: TGTGCCAGCAGCGTAGAGGGATTCGGCGGGGAGCTGTTTTTT. The entire variable domain, with the rest obtained from reference TRBV9 and TRBJ2-2, is as follows: DSGVTQTPKHLITATGQRVTLRCSPRSGDLSVYWYQQSLDQGLQFLIQYYNGEERAKGNILERFSAQQFPDLHSELNLSSLELGDSALYFCASSVEGFGGELFFGEGSRLTVL.

This chain joins TRBV15 and TRBJ2-3; 10 bases are a match to TRBD2. The CDR3 runs to 15 residues. Germline V gene lookup returns CDR1 LNHNV and CDR2 YYDKDF (reference sequence). With V trimmed by 2 bases and J by 5 bases, 4 bases remained unmatched. As DNA, the CDR3 is TGTGCCACCAGCAGAAGAAGCGGGGGGGGAGATACGCAGTATTTT. Translated: CATSRRSGGGDTQYF.

The chain recombines TRBV5-4 with TRBJ2-4; 9 nucleotides line up with TRBD1. Germline CDR1 is SGHNT and CDR2 is YYREEE (reference sequence). The J segment lost 9 bases and the V segment lost 4 bases, leaving 11 bases of the junction unmatched. The CDR3 covers 15 residues. As DNA, the CDR3 is TGTGCCAGCAGCGCCCCAGACAGGGGGTCAGGCATTCAGTACTTC. Protein sequence: CASSAPDRGSGIQYF.

The chain carries TRBV29-1 and TRBJ2-4; 16 positions agree with TRBD2. The CDR3 consists of 15 residues. The germline V gene has CDR1 SQVTM and CDR2 ANQGSEA. V trimming: 4 bases; J trimming: 6 bases; junction bases outside the gene matches: 3. The CDR3 is CSVAGLAGGLNIQYF. The CDR3 region has the DNA TGCAGCGTTGCGGGACTAGCGGGAGGGCTAAACATTCAGTACTTC.

Details on this clone: This sample also contains other DNA sequences that code for the same CDR3. The chain links TRBV28 to TRBJ2-7; no definite D call. Trimming left V 3 bases short and J 7 bases short, with 7 bases between. The length of the CDR3 is 11 residues. From germline, CDR1 is MDHEN and CDR2 SYDVKM. The CDR3 DNA reads as TGTGCCAGCAGTTTGTCGTGGGAGCAGTACTTC. This gives the protein CASSLSWEQYF.

The chain couples TRBV19 to TRBJ2-1; the match to TRBD1 covers 10 bases. Trimming at V came to 8 bases and at J to 3 bases, leaving 4 bases not matched to a gene. Looked up from germline, CDR1 is LNHDA and CDR2 is SQIVND (reference sequence). CDR3 length: 14 amino acids. DNA for the CDR3: TGTGCCAGTTCCCGGGACAGGGGCTACAATGAGCAGTTCTTC. Its translation is CASSRDRGYNEQFF.

This CDR3 is CASSRDIRETQYF. Here the CDR3 DNA reads TGTGCCAGCTCAAGGGATATCCGAGAGACCCAGTACTTC. The gene calls are TRBV2 and TRBJ2-5; D is unclear. The CDR3 sequence is 13 residues long. Germline values: CDR1 SNHLY, CDR2 FYNNEI. Deletions cut 8 bases from V and 4 bases from J, with 14 bases between. The whole variable domain, remainder taken from reference TRBV2 and TRBJ2-5, is EPEVTQTPSHQVTQMGQEVILRCVPISNHLYFYWYRQILGQKVEFLVSFYNNEISEKSEIFDDQFSVERPDGSNFTLKIRSTKLEDSAMYFCASSRDIRETQYFGPGTRLLVL.

CDR3 sequence (DNA): TGTGCCAGCAGCTTGGTTGCGAATTCTTTCGATGGCTACACCTTC. Its translation is CASSLVANSFDGYTF. The gene calls are TRBV5-4 and TRBJ1-2; no definite D call. The ends were cut back, 0 bases at V and 6 bases at J, with 15 bases in the middle. CDR1 is SGHNT, CDR2 YYREEE, per germline (reference sequence). The CDR3 is 15 amino acids.

The rearrangement joins TRBV10-3 to TRBJ2-4; the D is unclear. Trimming shortened V by 2 bases and J by 7 bases, and 12 bases separated the two germline ends. The CDR3 covers 14 residues. The germline V gene has CDR1 ENHRY and CDR2 SYGVKD. The CDR3 DNA sequence: TGTGCCATCAGTGAGGGTCCCGGCTTCAACATTCAGTACTTC. Encoded protein: CAISEGPGFNIQYF.

V gene TRBV30 combines with J gene TRBJ1-2, with TRBD1 matching 9 bases. Germline lookup yields CDR1 GTSNPN and CDR2 SVGIG (reference sequence). CDR3 length: 17 amino acids. J gave up 0 bases and V 5 bases, and 13 bases lay outside the gene matches. The DNA of the CDR3 is TGTGCCTGGGACCTCCGTGGACAGGGGCTCTCTAACTATGGCTACACCTTC. As protein: CAWDLRGQGLSNYGYTF.

This clone was observed a handful of times. J is TRBJ2-2 and V is TRBV2, with D unresolved. The V and J ends lost 4 bases and 6 bases respectively, with 9 bases between them. The CDR3 extends over 13 amino acids. Germline CDR1 SNHLY, CDR2 FYNNEI. CDR3 coding DNA: TGTGCCAGCAGTGTGGCAGGCGCCGGGGAGCTGTTTTTT. The encoded protein is CASSVAGAGELFF.

The chain carries TRBV7-8 and TRBJ2-7; 8 nucleotides match TRBD2. Trimming took 5 bases from V and 3 from J; bases not matched to a gene: 9. The germline V gene encodes CDR1 SGHVS and CDR2 FQNEAQ. The CDR3 runs 15 residues. The DNA for the CDR3 is TGTGCCAGCAGCGGAAGCGGGAGTAGTCACTACGAGCAGTACTTC. It translates to CASSGSGSSHYEQYF. The variable domain in full, completed from reference TRBV7-8 and TRBJ2-7, reads GAGVSQSPRYKVAKRGQDVALRCDPISGHVSLFWYQQALGQGPEFLTYFQNEAQLDKSGLPSDRFFAERPEGSVSTLKIQRTQQEDSAVYLCASSGSGSSHYEQYFGPGTRLTVT.